This T cell receptor (beta chain) was sequenced for a study of shared clonotypes between healthy human individuals. Background on the study: For every donor, three CD4 naive, three CD4 memory, two CD8 naive and one CD8 memory plates were used.

The assay was immunoSEQ multiplex PCR, and TCRdb's table has in-frame clones only and misses some. This table has more than 2 million clones, roughly 95% appearing once. In the naive CD8 group, cells lacked CD45RO and were positively selected for CCR7, so terminally differentiated effector memory CD45RA+ cells were left out. This CDR3 has 15 residues. Germline CDR1 MNHEY, CDR2 SVGAGI. Trimming took 0 bases from V and 5 from J, leaving 10 bases between them. The chain combines TRBV6-5 with TRBJ1-4; D gene ambiguous. The TCR was taken from a man younger than 35 in good health. The material sequenced was naive CD8+ T cells sorted from blood. This CDR3 is CASSYSWERNEKLFF. The DNA of the CDR3 is TGTGCCAGCAGTTACTCGTGGGAGCGGAATGAAAAACTGTTTTTT.